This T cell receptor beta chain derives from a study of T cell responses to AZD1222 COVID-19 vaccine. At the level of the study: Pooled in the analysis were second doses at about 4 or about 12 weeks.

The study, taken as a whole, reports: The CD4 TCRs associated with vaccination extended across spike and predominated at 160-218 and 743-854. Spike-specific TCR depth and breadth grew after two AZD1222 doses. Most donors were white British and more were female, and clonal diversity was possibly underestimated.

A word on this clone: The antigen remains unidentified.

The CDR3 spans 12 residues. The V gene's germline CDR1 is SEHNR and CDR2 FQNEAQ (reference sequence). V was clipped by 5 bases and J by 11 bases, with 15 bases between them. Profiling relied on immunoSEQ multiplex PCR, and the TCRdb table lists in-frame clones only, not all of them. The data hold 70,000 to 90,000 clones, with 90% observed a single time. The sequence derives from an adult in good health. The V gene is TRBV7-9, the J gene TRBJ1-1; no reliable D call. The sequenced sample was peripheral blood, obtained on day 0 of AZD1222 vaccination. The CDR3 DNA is TGTGCCAGCAGCATAGGAAAGACTCACGCTTTCTTT. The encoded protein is CASSIGKTHAFF.